The clone carrying this TCR beta chain was picked up many times. As to time point: before trial treatment. It was nivolumab, ipilimumab, aspirin, low-dose cyclophosphamide and low-dose radiotherapy that donors received. Those eligible were patients bearing advanced solid tumors lacking tumor-infiltrating lymphocytes. These data are taken from a study of low-dose radiotherapy and immunotherapy resistance in tumors. Study-wide background: Intravenous administration to patients comprised nivolumab at 240 mg every two weeks and ipilimumab at 1 mg/kg every six weeks.

J was trimmed by 3 bases and V by 3 bases; bases with no gene match: 5. CDR1 is MGHRA, CDR2 YSYEKL, per germline. The CDR3 has 16 amino acids. Both TCRalpha and TCRbeta chains were reverse transcribed with V-gene-specific primers. TCR amplification used 20 PCR cycles, a constant-region primer and a V-primer adapter. Amplification of the isolated mRNA used in vitro transcription. One entry per CDR3 protein results from TCRdb running MiXCR on the reads. Of some 57,000 distinct CDR3 sequences listed, about 25% are singletons. Specimen: PBMCs, collected before treatment. The clonotype comes from a male donor with prostate cancer. The chain couples TRBV4-1 to TRBJ2-2; TRBD1 matches 9 bases. CDR3 residues: CASSQRDRAHTGELFF. In DNA, the CDR3 is TGCGCCAGCAGCCAGCGGGACAGGGCCCACACCGGGGAGCTGTTTTTT.